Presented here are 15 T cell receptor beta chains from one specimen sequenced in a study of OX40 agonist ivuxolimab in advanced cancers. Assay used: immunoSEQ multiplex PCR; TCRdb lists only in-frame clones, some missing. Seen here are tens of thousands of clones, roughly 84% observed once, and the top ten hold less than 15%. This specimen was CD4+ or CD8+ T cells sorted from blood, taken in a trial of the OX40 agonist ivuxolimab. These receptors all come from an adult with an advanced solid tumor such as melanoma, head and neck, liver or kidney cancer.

The CDR3: CASSLAVAGGGTDTQYF. DNA of the CDR3: TGCGCCAGCAGCTTGGCCGTAGCGGGAGGGGGCACAGATACGCAGTATTTT. This chain connects TRBV5-1 to TRBJ2-3; 11 nucleotides align to TRBD2. CDR3 size: 17 residues. Trimming at V came to 0 bases and at J to 1 base, leaving 4 bases not matched to a gene. Germline V gene lookup returns CDR1 SGHRS and CDR2 YFSETQ.

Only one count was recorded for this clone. CDR3 in DNA: TGTGCCAGCAGCTTGGGGACCGACTCTGGAAACACCATATATTTT. It yields the protein CASSLGTDSGNTIYF. The rearrangement uses TRBV5-6 and TRBJ1-3, with D hard to call. Trimming took 0 bases from V and 0 from J, leaving 7 bases between them. The CDR3 is made up of 15 amino acids. Per the germline V gene, CDR1 is SGHDT and CDR2 is YYEEEE.

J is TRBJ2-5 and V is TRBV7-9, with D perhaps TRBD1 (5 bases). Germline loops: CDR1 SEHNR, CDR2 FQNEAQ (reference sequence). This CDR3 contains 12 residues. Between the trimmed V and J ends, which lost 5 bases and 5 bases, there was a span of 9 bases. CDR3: CASSQTAETQYF. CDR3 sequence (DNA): TGTGCCAGCAGCCAGACAGCCGAGACCCAGTACTTC. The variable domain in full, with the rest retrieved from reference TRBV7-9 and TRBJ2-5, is DTGVSQNPRHKITKRGQNVTFRCDPISEHNRLYWYRQTLGQGPEFLTYFQNEAQLEKSRLLSDRFSAERPKGSFSTLEIQRTEQGDSAMYLCASSQTAETQYFGPGTRLLVL.

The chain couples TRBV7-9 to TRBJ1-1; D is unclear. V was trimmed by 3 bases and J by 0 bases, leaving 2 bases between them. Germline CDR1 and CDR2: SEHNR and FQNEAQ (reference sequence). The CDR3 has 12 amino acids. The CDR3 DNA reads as TGTGCCAGCAGCTTCATGAACACTGAAGCTTTCTTT. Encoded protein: CASSFMNTEAFF. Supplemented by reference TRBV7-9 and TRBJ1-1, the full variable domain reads DTGVSQNPRHKITKRGQNVTFRCDPISEHNRLYWYRQTLGQGPEFLTYFQNEAQLEKSRLLSDRFSAERPKGSFSTLEIQRTEQGDSAMYLCASSFMNTEAFFGQGTRLTVV.

CDR3 coding DNA: TGCGCCAGCAGCCCGTTGACAGCGAACACTGAAGCTTTCTTT. The encoded protein is CASSPLTANTEAFF. V gene TRBV5-1 combines with J gene TRBJ1-1; possible D gene TRBD1, 5 bases. Trimming left V 4 bases short and J 1 base short, with 11 bases between. This CDR3 is built from 14 residues. CDR1 is SGHRS, CDR2 YFSETQ, per germline.

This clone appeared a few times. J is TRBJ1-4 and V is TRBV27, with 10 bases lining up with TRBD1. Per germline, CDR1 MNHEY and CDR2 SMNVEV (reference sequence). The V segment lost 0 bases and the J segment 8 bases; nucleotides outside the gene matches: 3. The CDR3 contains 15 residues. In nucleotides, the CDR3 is TGTGCCAGCAGTTTATCCGGGACAGGGGCCGAAAAACTGTTTTTT. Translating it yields CASSLSGTGAEKLFF.

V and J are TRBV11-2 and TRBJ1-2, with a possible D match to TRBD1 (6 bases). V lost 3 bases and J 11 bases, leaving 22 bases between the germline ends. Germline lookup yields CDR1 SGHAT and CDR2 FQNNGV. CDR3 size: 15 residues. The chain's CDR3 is CASSFNRGHVGDYTF. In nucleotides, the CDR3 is TGTGCCAGCAGCTTTAACCGGGGGCATGTTGGGGATTACACCTTC.

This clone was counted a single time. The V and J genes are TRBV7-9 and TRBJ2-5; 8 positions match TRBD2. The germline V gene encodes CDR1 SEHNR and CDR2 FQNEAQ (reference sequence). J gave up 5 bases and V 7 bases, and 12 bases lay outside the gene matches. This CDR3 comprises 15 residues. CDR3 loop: CASTFSGASLETQYF. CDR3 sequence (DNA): TGTGCCAGCACCTTTAGCGGGGCTTCTCTGGAGACCCAGTACTTC.

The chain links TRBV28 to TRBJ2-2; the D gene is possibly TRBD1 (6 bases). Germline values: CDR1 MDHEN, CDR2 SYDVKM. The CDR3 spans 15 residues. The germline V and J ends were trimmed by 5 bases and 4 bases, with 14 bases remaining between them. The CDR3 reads CASSGRDTPTGELFF. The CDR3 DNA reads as TGTGCCAGCAGTGGCCGGGACACTCCCACCGGGGAGCTGTTTTTT. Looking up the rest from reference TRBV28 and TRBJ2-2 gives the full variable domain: DVKVTQSSRYLVKRTGEKVFLECVQDMDHENMFWYRQDPGLGLRLIYFSYDVKMKEKGDIPEGYSVSREKKERFSLILESASTNQTSMYLCASSGRDTPTGELFFGEGSRLTVL.

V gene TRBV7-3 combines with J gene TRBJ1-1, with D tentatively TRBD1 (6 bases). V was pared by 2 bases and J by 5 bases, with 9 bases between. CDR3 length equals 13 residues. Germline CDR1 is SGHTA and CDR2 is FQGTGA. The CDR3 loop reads CASSLQGRTEAFF. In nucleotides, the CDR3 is TGTGCCAGCAGCTTACAGGGGCGTACTGAAGCTTTCTTT. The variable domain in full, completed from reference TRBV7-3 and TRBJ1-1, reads GAGVSQTPSNKVTEKGKYVELRCDPISGHTALYWYRQSLGQGPEFLIYFQGTGAADDSGLPNDRFFAVRPEGSVSTLKIQRTERGDSAVYLCASSLQGRTEAFFGQGTRLTVV.

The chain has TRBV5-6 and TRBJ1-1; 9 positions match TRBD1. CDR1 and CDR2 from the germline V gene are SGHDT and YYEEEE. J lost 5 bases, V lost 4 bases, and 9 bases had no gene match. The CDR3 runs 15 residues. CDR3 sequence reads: CASSPGDRDHTEAFF. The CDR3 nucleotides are TGTGCCAGCAGCCCGGGGGACAGGGATCATACTGAAGCTTTCTTT.

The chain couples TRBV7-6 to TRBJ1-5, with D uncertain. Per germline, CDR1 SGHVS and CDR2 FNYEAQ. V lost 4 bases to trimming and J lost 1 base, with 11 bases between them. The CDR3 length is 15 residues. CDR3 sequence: CASSSDAGSNQPQHF. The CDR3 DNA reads TGTGCCAGCAGCTCGGACGCTGGGAGCAATCAGCCCCAGCATTTT.

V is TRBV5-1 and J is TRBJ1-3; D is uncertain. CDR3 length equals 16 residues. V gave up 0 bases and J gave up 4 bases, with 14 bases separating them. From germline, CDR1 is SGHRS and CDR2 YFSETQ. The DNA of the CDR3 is TGCGCCAGCAGCTTGGCCGACATTTCGGCGGGAAACACCATATATTTT. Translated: CASSLADISAGNTIYF.

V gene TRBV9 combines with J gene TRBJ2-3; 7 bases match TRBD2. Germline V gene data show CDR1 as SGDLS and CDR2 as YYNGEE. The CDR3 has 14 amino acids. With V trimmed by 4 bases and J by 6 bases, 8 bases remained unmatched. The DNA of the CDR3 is TGTGCCAGCAGCAGAAGCGGGGTTTTGGATACGCAGTATTTT. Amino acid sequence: CASSRSGVLDTQYF.

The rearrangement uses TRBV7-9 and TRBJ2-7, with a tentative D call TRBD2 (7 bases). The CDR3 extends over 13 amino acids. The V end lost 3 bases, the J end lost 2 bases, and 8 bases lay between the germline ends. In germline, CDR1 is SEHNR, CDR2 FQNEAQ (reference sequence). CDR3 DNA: TGTGCCAGCAGCTTGGGGGGGCCCTACGAGCAGTACTTC. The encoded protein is CASSLGGPYEQYF.